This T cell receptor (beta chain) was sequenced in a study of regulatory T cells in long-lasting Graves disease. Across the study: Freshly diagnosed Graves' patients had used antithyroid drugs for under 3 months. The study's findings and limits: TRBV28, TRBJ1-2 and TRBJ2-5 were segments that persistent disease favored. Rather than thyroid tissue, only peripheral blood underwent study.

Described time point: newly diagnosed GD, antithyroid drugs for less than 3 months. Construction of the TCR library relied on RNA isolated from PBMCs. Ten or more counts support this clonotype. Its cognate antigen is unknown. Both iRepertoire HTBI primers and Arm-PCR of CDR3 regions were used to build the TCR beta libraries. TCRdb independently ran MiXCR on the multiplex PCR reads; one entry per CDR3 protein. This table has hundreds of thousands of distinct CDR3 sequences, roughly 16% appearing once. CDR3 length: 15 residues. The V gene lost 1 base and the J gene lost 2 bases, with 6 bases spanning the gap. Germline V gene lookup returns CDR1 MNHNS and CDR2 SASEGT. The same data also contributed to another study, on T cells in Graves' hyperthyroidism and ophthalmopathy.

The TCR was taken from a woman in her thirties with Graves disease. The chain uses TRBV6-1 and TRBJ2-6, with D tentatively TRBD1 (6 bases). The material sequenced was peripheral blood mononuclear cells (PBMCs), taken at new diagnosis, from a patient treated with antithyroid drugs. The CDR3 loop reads CASSEEGAGANVLTF. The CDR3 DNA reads TGTGCCAGCAGTGAAGAGGGGGCTGGGGCCAACGTCCTGACTTTC.